The entry below gives a single T cell receptor (beta chain) sequence along with its context. As processed by the authors: For nucleated cells, counts were estimated from reference gene primer amplification. The table came from immunoSEQ multiplex PCR; TCRdb's copy has only in-frame clones and leaves some out. That table gives V, J and clone size, and the DNA gave D and trimming. The top ten clones hold roughly an eighth of a sample with 200,000 or so clones, 81% of them seen once. This sample was included in a study of blood T cell repertoires in COVID-19. Overall study: The United States, Italy and Spain supplied acute and convalescent COVID-19 samples. The analysed material was cDNA or gDNA that came from T cells, B-cell-depleted T cells, or PBMCs.

Germline V gene data show CDR1 as SGHNT and CDR2 as YYREEE (reference sequence). The CDR3 has 15 residues. Trimming cost V 4 bases and J 0 bases, with 11 bases left between them. V usage is TRBV5-4 and J usage is TRBJ2-1, with a tentative D call TRBD2 (6 bases). Sequencing input: peripheral blood. The sequence was collected from a woman over 75 with COVID-19, enrolled during active disease. The CDR3 sequence is CASSRDSNSYNEQFF. The CDR3 DNA reads TGTGCCAGCAGCCGGGACTCCAACTCCTACAATGAGCAGTTCTTC.